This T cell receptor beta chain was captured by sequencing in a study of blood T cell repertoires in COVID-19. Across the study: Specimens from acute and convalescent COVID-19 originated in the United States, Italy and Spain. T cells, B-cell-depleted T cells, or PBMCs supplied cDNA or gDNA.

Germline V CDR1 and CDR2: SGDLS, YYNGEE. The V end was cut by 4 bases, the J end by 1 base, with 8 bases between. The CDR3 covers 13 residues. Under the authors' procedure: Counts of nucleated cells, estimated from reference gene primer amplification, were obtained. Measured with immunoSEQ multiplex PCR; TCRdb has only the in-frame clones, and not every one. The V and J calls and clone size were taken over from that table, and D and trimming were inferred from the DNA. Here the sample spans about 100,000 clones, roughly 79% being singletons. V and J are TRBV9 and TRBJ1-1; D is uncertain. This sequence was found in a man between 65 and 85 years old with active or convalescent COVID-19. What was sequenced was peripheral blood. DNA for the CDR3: TGTGCCAGCAGCAGACGACAGAACACTGAAGCTTTCTTT. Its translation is CASSRRQNTEAFF. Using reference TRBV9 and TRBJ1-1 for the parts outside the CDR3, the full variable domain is DSGVTQTPKHLITATGQRVTLRCSPRSGDLSVYWYQQSLDQGLQFLIQYYNGEERAKGNILERFSAQQFPDLHSELNLSSLELGDSALYFCASSRRQNTEAFFGQGTRLTVV.